These 26 T cell receptor beta chains were all obtained from the same sample, sequenced in a study of beta chain features in type 1 diabetes. Expressed TCRB transcripts were sequenced, since all the RNA that had been isolated was reverse transcribed. Libraries were prepared by immunoSEQ multiplex PCR; TCRdb keeps only in-frame clonotypes and omits some of them. The sample has 110,000 to 150,000 clones; around a tenth are singletons. What was sequenced was central memory CD4+ T cells from blood. Source of these receptors: a woman aged 40 to 50 in good health.

This clone was found a few times. The V and J genes are TRBV9 and TRBJ1-3; possible D gene TRBD1, 6 bases. The CDR3 runs to 14 residues. V lost 1 base to trimming and J lost 4 bases, with 9 bases between them. Germline lookup yields CDR1 SGDLS and CDR2 YYNGEE. The CDR3 loop is CASSVSGAGNTIYF. CDR3 in DNA: TGTGCCAGCAGCGTATCAGGGGCAGGAAACACCATATATTTT. The variable domain in full, completed from reference TRBV9 and TRBJ1-3, reads DSGVTQTPKHLITATGQRVTLRCSPRSGDLSVYWYQQSLDQGLQFLIQYYNGEERAKGNILERFSAQQFPDLHSELNLSSLELGDSALYFCASSVSGAGNTIYFGEGSWLTVV.

In nucleotides, the CDR3 is TGTGCCAGCAATGGACAGGGGTACGAGCAGTACTTC. It is translated as CASNGQGYEQYF. V and J are TRBV6-1 and TRBJ2-7; 9 nucleotides line up with TRBD1. The junction had 2 bases not matched to a gene; V was cut back by 7 bases and J by 4 bases. Germline V CDR1 and CDR2: MNHNS, SASEGT. This CDR3 comprises 12 residues.

This clone was found a few times. This rearrangement joins TRBV5-1 to TRBJ2-7; 8 bases fit TRBD1. J lost 5 bases, V lost 4 bases, and 8 bases had no gene match. Germline V gene lookup returns CDR1 SGHRS and CDR2 YFSETQ. This CDR3 spans 14 amino acids. The CDR3, as DNA: TGCGCCAGCAGCCCCCAATGGACAGGGAACGAGCAGTACTTC. The encoded protein is CASSPQWTGNEQYF.

The V call is TRBV19, the J call TRBJ2-3, with D unresolved. The germline CDR1 and CDR2 sequences are LNHDA and SQIVND (reference sequence). The CDR3 covers 12 residues. Trimming left V 5 bases short and J 2 bases short, with 5 bases between. As DNA, the CDR3 is TGTGCCAGTAGTGCGGACACAGATACGCAGTATTTT. Translating it yields CASSADTDTQYF.

The chain has TRBV11-1 and TRBJ2-5, with D unclear. Trimming left V 2 bases short and J 7 bases short, with 11 bases between. Per the germline V gene, CDR1 is SGHAT and CDR2 is FQDESV (reference sequence). This CDR3 spans 13 amino acids. The CDR3 DNA is TGTGCCAGCAGCTTAAGGCTACCGGGGACCCAGTACTTC. The encoded protein is CASSLRLPGTQYF.

This clone showed up just a few times. This sequence joins TRBV6-1 and TRBJ1-2, with 7 positions matching TRBD1. The CDR3 runs 14 residues. Germline assignment: CDR1 MNHNS and CDR2 SASEGT. V gave up 3 bases and J gave up 9 bases; unmatched junction bases: 10. CDR3 nucleotide sequence: TGTGCCAGCAGTGAGACTAGACAGGGCGTCAGCTACACCTTC. Residues: CASSETRQGVSYTF.

The chain recombines TRBV28 with TRBJ1-5, with 9 bases aligning to TRBD1. Germline V CDR1 and CDR2: MDHEN, SYDVKM. With V trimmed by 5 bases and J by 7 bases, 6 bases remained unmatched. CDR3 length: 14 amino acids. This CDR3 reads CASSPGQGRQPQHF. CDR3 DNA: TGTGCCAGCAGTCCGGGACAGGGCCGCCAGCCCCAGCATTTT.

This chain uses TRBV7-2 with TRBJ1-3; no clear D. The V gene's germline CDR1 is SGHTA and CDR2 FQGNSA. The CDR3 has 14 amino acids. Between the trimmed V and J ends, which lost 1 base and 4 bases, there was a span of 8 bases. The CDR3 protein is CASSLDSAGNTIYF. DNA for the CDR3: TGTGCCAGCAGCTTAGACAGTGCGGGAAACACCATATATTTT.

This clone came up a few times. The gene calls are TRBV5-1 and TRBJ2-7; a possible D gene is TRBD1 (5 bases). This CDR3 has 12 amino acids. Trimming cost V 0 bases and J 5 bases, with 6 bases left between them. CDR1 SGHRS and CDR2 YFSETQ come from the germline V gene. CDR3 in amino acids: CASSLEGDEQYF. CDR3 nucleotides: TGCGCCAGCAGCTTGGAAGGGGACGAGCAGTACTTC. Full variable domain (rest looked up from reference TRBV5-1 and TRBJ2-7): KAGVTQTPRYLIKTRGQQVTLSCSPISGHRSVSWYQQTPGQGLQFLFEYFSETQRNKGNFPGRFSGRQFSNSRSEMNVSTLELGDSALYLCASSLEGDEQYFGPGTRLTVT.

This clone was seen a handful of times. The chain links TRBV6-6 to TRBJ2-4, with TRBD1 matching 10 bases. CDR3 length: 15 amino acids. Unmatched junction bases numbered 11, after V lost 6 bases and J lost 9 bases. The germline V gene encodes CDR1 MNHNY and CDR2 SVGAGI (reference sequence). CDR3 DNA sequence: TGTGCCAGCAGATCCGGGACAGGGGAAGTGAGCATTCAGTACTTC. This encodes CASRSGTGEVSIQYF.

The chain joins TRBV10-3 to TRBJ1-1; 8 bases are a match to TRBD1. The J segment lost 1 base and the V segment lost 7 bases, leaving 2 bases of the junction unmatched. The CDR3 sequence is 13 residues long. Germline V gene data show CDR1 as ENHRY and CDR2 as SYGVKD. Here the CDR3 reads CAIMGTGNTEAFF. As DNA, the CDR3 is TGTGCCATCATGGGGACAGGGAACACTGAAGCTTTCTTT.

This clone was counted a few times. This chain connects TRBV7-2 to TRBJ2-1, with a weak D call TRBD1 (6 bases). The CDR3 runs 14 residues. Germline lookup yields CDR1 SGHTA and CDR2 FQGNSA. Trimming shortened V by 1 base and J by 10 bases, and 14 bases separated the two germline ends. The CDR3 reads CASSLVAGVREQFF. In DNA form, the CDR3 reads TGTGCCAGCAGCTTAGTGGCAGGGGTACGAGAGCAGTTCTTC.

This clone was picked up a small number of times. The J gene is TRBJ1-1, the V gene TRBV29-1; a possible D gene is TRBD1 (6 bases). The CDR3 runs to 13 residues. Trimming cost V 7 bases and J 0 bases, with 12 bases left between them. The germline gives CDR1 SQVTM, CDR2 ANQGSEA. The CDR3 DNA sequence: TGCAGCGCGGGAGGGACACTGAACACTGAAGCTTTCTTT. As protein: CSAGGTLNTEAFF. The full variable domain, rest sourced from reference TRBV29-1 and TRBJ1-1, is SAVISQKPSRDICQRGTSLTIQCQVDSQVTMMFWYRQQPGQSLTLIATANQGSEATYESGFVIDKFPISRPNLTFSTLTVSNMSPEDSSIYLCSAGGTLNTEAFFGQGTRLTVV.

The chain joins TRBV7-9 to TRBJ2-2, with a weak D call TRBD1 (7 bases). CDR3 length equals 14 residues. Germline V gene sequence: CDR1 SEHNR, CDR2 FQNEAQ (reference sequence). Trimming left V 4 bases short and J 4 bases short, with 10 bases between. The CDR3 region is CASSSQGGTGELFF. For the CDR3, the DNA is TGTGCCAGCAGCTCCCAGGGGGGCACCGGGGAGCTGTTTTTT. Supplemented by reference TRBV7-9 and TRBJ2-2, the full variable domain reads DTGVSQNPRHKITKRGQNVTFRCDPISEHNRLYWYRQTLGQGPEFLTYFQNEAQLEKSRLLSDRFSAERPKGSFSTLEIQRTEQGDSAMYLCASSSQGGTGELFFGEGSRLTVL.

V is TRBV6-1 and J is TRBJ1-2, with D unresolved. V was trimmed by 5 bases and J by 4 bases, leaving 8 bases between them. Per germline, CDR1 MNHNS and CDR2 SASEGT. CDR3 length: 12 amino acids. CDR3 sequence: CASSPPGYGYTF. CDR3 in DNA: TGTGCCAGCAGTCCCCCCGGCTATGGCTACACCTTC.

At least ten counts were recorded for this clone. The sample holds other DNA sequences that translate to the same CDR3. In DNA form, the CDR3 reads TGTGCCAGTAGGGGACACCGCAATCAGCCCCAGCATTTT. Translation: CASRGHRNQPQHF. The chain recombines TRBV19 with TRBJ1-5; TRBD1 is a possible D gene (6 bases). V shed 6 bases and J shed 2 bases, with 8 bases lying between them. Germline CDR1 and CDR2: LNHDA and SQIVND (reference sequence). The CDR3 extends over 13 amino acids.

CDR3 sequence (DNA): TGTGCCAGCAGCCCCCGGGGGGCGTCGCTTGGCTACACCTTC. The encoded protein is CASSPRGASLGYTF. The J gene is TRBJ1-2, the V gene TRBV2; weak D call: TRBD1 (6 bases). CDR3 length: 14 residues. V lost 6 bases and J 7 bases, leaving 18 bases between the germline ends. From germline, CDR1 is SNHLY and CDR2 FYNNEI.

This clone occurred many times. The CDR3 DNA reads as TGTGCCAGCAGTAGAGGGGGACAGGGGGCTCAGCCCCAGCATTTT. Its protein is CASSRGGQGAQPQHF. The rearrangement uses TRBV27 and TRBJ1-5; 12 bases line up with TRBD1. V shed 5 bases and J 6 bases; nucleotides not matched to a gene: 5. The CDR3 sequence is 15 residues long. Germline CDR1 and CDR2: MNHEY and SMNVEV (reference sequence).

The rearrangement links TRBV28 to TRBJ2-2; D is uncertain. Germline CDR1 and CDR2: MDHEN and SYDVKM. Trimming cost V 3 bases and J 1 base, with 9 bases left between them. This CDR3 contains 15 residues. CDR3 sequence reads: CASSFNGRNTGELFF. CDR3 DNA sequence: TGTGCCAGCAGTTTTAATGGCAGGAACACCGGGGAGCTGTTTTTT.

At least ten counts were recorded for this clone. The chain employs TRBV11-2 and TRBJ1-3; TRBD1 aligns across 8 bases. The trim removed 5 bases at V and 2 bases at J, leaving 8 bases unmatched. The CDR3 totals 16 residues. From germline, CDR1 is SGHAT and CDR2 FQNNGV. The CDR3: CASSPRTGLTGNTIYF. The CDR3 nucleotides are TGTGCCAGCAGCCCGAGGACAGGGCTCACTGGAAACACCATATATTTT.

V is TRBV5-1 and J is TRBJ2-5; 9 bases agree with TRBD2. Germline assignment: CDR1 SGHRS and CDR2 YFSETQ. This CDR3 comprises 14 residues. Losses at the gene ends were 2 bases for V and 3 bases for J; bases not matched to a gene: 2. CDR3 amino acids: CASSFGTSKETQYF. CDR3 DNA: TGCGCCAGCAGCTTCGGGACTAGCAAAGAGACCCAGTACTTC.

The chain joins TRBV4-3 to TRBJ1-2; 9 nucleotides line up with TRBD1. This CDR3 region has 16 residues. The junction had 8 bases not matched to a gene; V was cut back by 1 base and J by 5 bases. Germline values: CDR1 LGHNA, CDR2 YSLEER. CDR3 nucleotides: TGCGCCAGCAGCCAAGGAGATCGGGACAGGGCTTATGGCTACACCTTC. Translation gives CASSQGDRDRAYGYTF.

This clone has only a few counts. The rearrangement joins TRBV27 to TRBJ1-2, with 7 bases aligning to TRBD1. CDR1 and CDR2 (germline): MNHEY, SMNVEV (reference sequence). The V and J ends lost 6 bases and 2 bases, in that order; junction bases with no gene match: 30. The CDR3 runs 22 residues. CDR3 protein: CASSLLKTRKGTAEADNYGYTF. The CDR3 DNA is TGTGCCAGCAGCCTCCTAAAAACCCGTAAAGGGACAGCAGAAGCAGACAACTATGGCTACACCTTC.

CDR3 bases: TGTGCCAGCCGGGACAGGGAATTTCAGCCCCAGCATTTT. Amino acid sequence: CASRDREFQPQHF. The chain is built from TRBV19 and TRBJ1-5, with 9 bases fitting TRBD1. Germline V gives CDR1 LNHDA, CDR2 SQIVND (reference sequence). This CDR3 is 13 amino acids long. The trim removed 9 bases at V and 6 bases at J, leaving 6 bases unmatched.

At least ten counts were recorded for this clone. The chain couples TRBV6-6 to TRBJ2-7; no firm D call. V lost 6 bases and J lost 4, with 10 bases in between. This CDR3 region has 12 residues. From germline, CDR1 is MNHNY and CDR2 SVGAGI (reference sequence). CDR3 protein: CASSPEPYEQYF. The CDR3 DNA reads as TGTGCCAGCAGCCCCGAGCCGTACGAGCAGTACTTC.

This clone was detected only a few times. The chain carries TRBV15 and TRBJ1-5, with D hard to call. From germline, CDR1 is LNHNV and CDR2 YYDKDF (reference sequence). The ends were cut back, 5 bases at V and 3 bases at J, with 11 bases in the middle. The CDR3 loop spans 14 amino acids. The CDR3 DNA reads as TGTGCCACCAGCGGAGGAAGCTTCAATCAGCCCCAGCATTTT. The encoded protein is CATSGGSFNQPQHF. Together with reference TRBV15 and TRBJ1-5, the CDR3 gives the full variable domain: DAMVIQNPRYQVTQFGKPVTLSCSQTLNHNVMYWYQQKSSQAPKLLFHYYDKDFNNEADTPDNFQSRRPNTSFCFLDIRSPGLGDTAMYLCATSGGSFNQPQHFGDGTRLSIL.